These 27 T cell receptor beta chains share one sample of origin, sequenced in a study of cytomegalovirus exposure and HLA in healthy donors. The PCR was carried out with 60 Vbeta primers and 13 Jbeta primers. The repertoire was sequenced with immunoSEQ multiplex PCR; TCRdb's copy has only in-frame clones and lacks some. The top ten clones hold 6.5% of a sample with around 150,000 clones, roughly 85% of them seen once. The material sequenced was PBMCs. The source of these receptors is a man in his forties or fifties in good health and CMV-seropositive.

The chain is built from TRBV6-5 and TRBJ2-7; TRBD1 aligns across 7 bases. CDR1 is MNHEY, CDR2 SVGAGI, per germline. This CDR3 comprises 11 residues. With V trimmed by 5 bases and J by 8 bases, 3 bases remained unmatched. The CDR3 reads CASSARGKQYF. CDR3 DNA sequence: TGTGCCAGCAGTGCCAGGGGGAAGCAGTACTTC.

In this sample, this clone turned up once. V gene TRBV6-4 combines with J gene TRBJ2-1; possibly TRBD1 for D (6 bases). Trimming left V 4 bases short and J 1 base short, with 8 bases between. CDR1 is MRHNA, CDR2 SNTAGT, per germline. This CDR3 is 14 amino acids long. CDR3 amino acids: CASSVGGSYNEQFF. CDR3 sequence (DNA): TGTGCCAGCAGTGTAGGGGGATCCTACAATGAGCAGTTCTTC.

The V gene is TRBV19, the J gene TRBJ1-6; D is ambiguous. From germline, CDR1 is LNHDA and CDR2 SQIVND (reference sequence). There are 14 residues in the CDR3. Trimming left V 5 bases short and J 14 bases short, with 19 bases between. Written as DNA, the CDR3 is TGTGCCAGTAGTCCCCCTGGAGGGAAATTAACCCTCCACTTT. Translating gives CASSPPGGKLTLHF. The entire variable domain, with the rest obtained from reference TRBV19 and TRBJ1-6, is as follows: DGGITQSPKYLFRKEGQNVTLSCEQNLNHDAMYWYRQDPGQGLRLIYYSQIVNDFQKGDIAEGYSVSREKKESFPLTVTSAQKNPTAFYLCASSPPGGKLTLHFGNGTRLTVT.

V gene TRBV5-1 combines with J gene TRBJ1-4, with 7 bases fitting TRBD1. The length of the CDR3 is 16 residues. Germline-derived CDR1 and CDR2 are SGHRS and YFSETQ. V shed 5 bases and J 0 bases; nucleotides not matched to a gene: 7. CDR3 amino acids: CASSLTGVPTNEKLFF. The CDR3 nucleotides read TGCGCCAGCAGTTTAACAGGGGTCCCAACTAATGAAAAACTGTTTTTT.

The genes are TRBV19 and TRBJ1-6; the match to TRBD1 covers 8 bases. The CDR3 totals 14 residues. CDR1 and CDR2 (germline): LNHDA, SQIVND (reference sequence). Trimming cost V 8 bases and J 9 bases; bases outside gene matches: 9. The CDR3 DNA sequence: TGTGCCAGTTCTGACAGGGGTAGGGGTTCACCCCTCCACTTT. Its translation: CASSDRGRGSPLHF.

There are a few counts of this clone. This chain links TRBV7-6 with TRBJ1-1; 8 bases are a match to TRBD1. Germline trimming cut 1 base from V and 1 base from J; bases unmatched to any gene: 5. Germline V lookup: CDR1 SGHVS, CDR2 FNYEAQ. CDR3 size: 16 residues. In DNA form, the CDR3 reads TGTGCCAGCAGCTTAGACGCCGACAGGGGGAACACTGAAGCTTTCTTT. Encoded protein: CASSLDADRGNTEAFF.

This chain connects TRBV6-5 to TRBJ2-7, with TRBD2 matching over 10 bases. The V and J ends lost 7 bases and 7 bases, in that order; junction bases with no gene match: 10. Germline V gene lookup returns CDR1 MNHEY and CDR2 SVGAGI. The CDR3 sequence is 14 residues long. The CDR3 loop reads CASTPSRSGGEQYF. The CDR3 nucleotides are TGTGCCAGCACCCCCTCGCGTAGCGGGGGGGAGCAGTACTTC.

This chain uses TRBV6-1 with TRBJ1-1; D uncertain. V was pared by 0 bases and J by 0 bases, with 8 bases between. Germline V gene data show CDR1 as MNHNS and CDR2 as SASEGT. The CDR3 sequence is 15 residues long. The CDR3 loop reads CASSEAPGMNTEAFF. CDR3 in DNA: TGTGCCAGCAGTGAAGCCCCGGGGATGAACACTGAAGCTTTCTTT.

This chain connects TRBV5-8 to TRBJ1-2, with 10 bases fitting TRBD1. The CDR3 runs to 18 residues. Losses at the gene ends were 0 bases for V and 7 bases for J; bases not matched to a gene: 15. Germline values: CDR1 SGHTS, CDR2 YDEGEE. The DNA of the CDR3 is TGTGCCAGCAGCTTGGCGGCCGGGACAGGGGCCCTTCCTCGTGGCTACACCTTC. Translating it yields CASSLAAGTGALPRGYTF.

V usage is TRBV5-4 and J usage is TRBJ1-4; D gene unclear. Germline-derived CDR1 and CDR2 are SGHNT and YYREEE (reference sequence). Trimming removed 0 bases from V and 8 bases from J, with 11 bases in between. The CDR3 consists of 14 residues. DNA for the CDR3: TGTGCCAGCAGCTTGGAAGTGGCTTCCGAAAAACTGTTTTTT. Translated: CASSLEVASEKLFF.

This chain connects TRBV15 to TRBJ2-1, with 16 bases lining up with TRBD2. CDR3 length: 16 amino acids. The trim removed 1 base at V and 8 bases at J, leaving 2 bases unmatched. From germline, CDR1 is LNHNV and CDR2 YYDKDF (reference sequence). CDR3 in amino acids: CATSRAGTSGRDEQFF. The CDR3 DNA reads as TGTGCCACCAGCAGAGCCGGGACTAGCGGGAGGGATGAGCAGTTCTTC.

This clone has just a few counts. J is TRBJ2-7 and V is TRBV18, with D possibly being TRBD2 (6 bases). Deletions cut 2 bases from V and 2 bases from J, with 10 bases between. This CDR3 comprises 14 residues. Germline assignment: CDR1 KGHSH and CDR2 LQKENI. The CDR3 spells CASSPAGIAYEQYF. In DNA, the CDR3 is TGTGCCAGCTCACCAGCGGGGATAGCCTACGAGCAGTACTTC. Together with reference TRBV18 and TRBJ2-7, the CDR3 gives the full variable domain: NAGVMQNPRHLVRRRGQEARLRCSPMKGHSHVYWYRQLPEEGLKFMVYLQKENIIDESGMPKERFSAEFPKEGPSILRIQQVVRGDSAAYFCASSPAGIAYEQYFGPGTRLTVT.

CDR3: CATKPSRQGYYEQYF. The CDR3 DNA reads as TGTGCCACCAAACCTTCCAGACAGGGATATTACGAGCAGTACTTC. This sequence joins TRBV6-1 and TRBJ2-7, with 7 bases that match TRBD1. Losses at the gene ends were 10 bases for V and 4 bases for J; bases not matched to a gene: 16. CDR3 size: 15 residues. Germline values: CDR1 MNHNS, CDR2 SASEGT.

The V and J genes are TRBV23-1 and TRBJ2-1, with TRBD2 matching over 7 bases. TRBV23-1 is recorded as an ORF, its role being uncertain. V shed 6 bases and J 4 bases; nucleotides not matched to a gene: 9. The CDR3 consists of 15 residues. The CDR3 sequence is CASSHTSAPYNEQFF. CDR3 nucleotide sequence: TGCGCCAGCAGCCACACTAGCGCCCCATACAATGAGCAGTTCTTC.

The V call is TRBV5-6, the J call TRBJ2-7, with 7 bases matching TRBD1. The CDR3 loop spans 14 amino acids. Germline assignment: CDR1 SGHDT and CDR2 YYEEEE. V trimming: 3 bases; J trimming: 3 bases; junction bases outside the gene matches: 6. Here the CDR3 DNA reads TGTGCCAGCAGCTCTGACAGGGTCCTCTACGAGCAGTACTTC. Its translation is CASSSDRVLYEQYF. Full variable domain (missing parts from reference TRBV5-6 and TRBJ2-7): DAGVTQSPTHLIKTRGQQVTLRCSPKSGHDTVSWYQQALGQGPQFIFQYYEEEERQRGNFPDRFSGHQFPNYSSELNVNALLLGDSALYLCASSSDRVLYEQYFGPGTRLTVT.

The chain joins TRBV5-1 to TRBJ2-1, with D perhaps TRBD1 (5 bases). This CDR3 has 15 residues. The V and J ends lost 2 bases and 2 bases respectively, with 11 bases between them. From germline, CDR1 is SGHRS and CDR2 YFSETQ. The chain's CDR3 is CASSLGPDTYNEQFF. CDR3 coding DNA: TGCGCCAGCAGCTTAGGTCCGGACACCTACAATGAGCAGTTCTTC.

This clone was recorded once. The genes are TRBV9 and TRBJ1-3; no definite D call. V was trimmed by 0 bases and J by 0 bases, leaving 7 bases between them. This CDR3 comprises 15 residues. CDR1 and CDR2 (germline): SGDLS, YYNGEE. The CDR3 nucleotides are TGTGCCAGCAGCGTAGTGGGGAGCTCTGGAAACACCATATATTTT. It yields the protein CASSVVGSSGNTIYF.

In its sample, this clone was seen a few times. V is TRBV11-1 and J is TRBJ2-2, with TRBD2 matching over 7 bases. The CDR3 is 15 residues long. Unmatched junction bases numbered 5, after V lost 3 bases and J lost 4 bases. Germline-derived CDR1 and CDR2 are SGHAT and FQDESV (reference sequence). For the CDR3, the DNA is TGTGCCAGCAGCTTGGGGGGAGGGAGCACCGGGGAGCTGTTTTTT. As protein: CASSLGGGSTGELFF.

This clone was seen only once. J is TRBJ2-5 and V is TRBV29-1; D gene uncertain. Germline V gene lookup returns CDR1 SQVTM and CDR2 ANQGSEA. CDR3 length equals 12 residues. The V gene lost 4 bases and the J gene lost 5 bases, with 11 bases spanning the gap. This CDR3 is CSVAVGGETQYF. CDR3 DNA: TGCAGCGTTGCGGTCGGTGGTGAGACCCAGTACTTC.

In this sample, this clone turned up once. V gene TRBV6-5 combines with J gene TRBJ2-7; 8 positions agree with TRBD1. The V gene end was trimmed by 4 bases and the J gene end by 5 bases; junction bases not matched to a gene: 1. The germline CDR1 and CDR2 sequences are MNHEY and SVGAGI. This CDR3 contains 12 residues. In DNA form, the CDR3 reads TGTGCCAGCAGTTTGGACAGGGACGAGCAGTACTTC. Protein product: CASSLDRDEQYF.

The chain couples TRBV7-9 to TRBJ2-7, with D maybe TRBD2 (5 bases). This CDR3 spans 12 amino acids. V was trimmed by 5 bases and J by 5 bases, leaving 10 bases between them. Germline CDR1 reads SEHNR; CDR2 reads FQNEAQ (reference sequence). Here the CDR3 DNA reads TGTGCCAGCAGCGCGAGGGAAGACGAGCAGTACTTC. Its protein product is CASSAREDEQYF.

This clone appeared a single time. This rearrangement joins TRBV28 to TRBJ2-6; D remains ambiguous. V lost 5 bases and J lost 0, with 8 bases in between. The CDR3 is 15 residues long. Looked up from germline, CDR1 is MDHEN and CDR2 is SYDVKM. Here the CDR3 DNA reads TGTGCCAGCAGTCATACAGTCTCTGGGGCCAACGTCCTGACTTTC. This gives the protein CASSHTVSGANVLTF.

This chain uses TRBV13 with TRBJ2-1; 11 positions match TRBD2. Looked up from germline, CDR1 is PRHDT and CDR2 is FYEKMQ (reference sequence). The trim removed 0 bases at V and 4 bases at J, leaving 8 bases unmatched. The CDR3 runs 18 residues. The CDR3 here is CASSLGLAGGILYNEQFF. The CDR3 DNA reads TGTGCCAGCAGCTTAGGGCTAGCGGGAGGAATTTTATACAATGAGCAGTTCTTC.

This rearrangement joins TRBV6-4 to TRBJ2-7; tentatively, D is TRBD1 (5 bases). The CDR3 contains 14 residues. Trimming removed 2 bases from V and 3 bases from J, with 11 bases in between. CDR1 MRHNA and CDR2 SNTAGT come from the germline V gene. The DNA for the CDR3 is TGTGCCAGCAGTGACAGGGGTAGGGGCTACGAGCAGTACTTC. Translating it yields CASSDRGRGYEQYF.

CDR3 loop: CASSPPETSETQYF. In DNA form, the CDR3 reads TGTGCCAGCTCACCGCCCGAGACATCTGAGACCCAGTACTTC. This chain uses TRBV18 with TRBJ2-5; D gene ambiguous. V was trimmed by 3 bases and J by 5 bases, leaving 13 bases between them. The CDR3 length is 14 residues. Germline CDR1 is KGHSH and CDR2 is LQKENI. Based on the CDR3 plus reference TRBV18 and TRBJ2-5, the full variable domain is NAGVMQNPRHLVRRRGQEARLRCSPMKGHSHVYWYRQLPEEGLKFMVYLQKENIIDESGMPKERFSAEFPKEGPSILRIQQVVRGDSAAYFCASSPPETSETQYFGPGTRLLVL.

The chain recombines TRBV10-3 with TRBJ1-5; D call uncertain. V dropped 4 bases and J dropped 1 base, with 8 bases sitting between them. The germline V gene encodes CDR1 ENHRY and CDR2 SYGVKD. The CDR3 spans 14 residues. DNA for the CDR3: TGTGCCATCAGTGCGGCGGGAAGCAATCAGCCCCAGCATTTT. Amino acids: CAISAAGSNQPQHF.

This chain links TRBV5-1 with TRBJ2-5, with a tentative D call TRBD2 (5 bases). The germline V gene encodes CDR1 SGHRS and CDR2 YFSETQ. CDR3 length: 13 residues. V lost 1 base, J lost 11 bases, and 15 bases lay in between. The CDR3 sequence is CASSLSSAGEQYF. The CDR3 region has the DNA TGCGCCAGCAGCTTGAGTAGCGCGGGTGAGCAGTACTTC. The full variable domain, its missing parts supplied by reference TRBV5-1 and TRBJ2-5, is KAGVTQTPRYLIKTRGQQVTLSCSPISGHRSVSWYQQTPGQGLQFLFEYFSETQRNKGNFPGRFSGRQFSNSRSEMNVSTLELGDSALYLCASSLSSAGEQYFGPGTRLLVL.